These 14 T cell receptor beta chains were sequenced from one sample in a study of technical replicates of blood from a few donors. Assay: immunoSEQ multiplex PCR; the TCRdb copy retains only in-frame clones and omits some. The data show over 60,000 clones, 93% seen once. Sequencing input: T cells isolated from PBMCs. These receptors all come from a human donor in good health.

The J gene is TRBJ2-2, the V gene TRBV27; 7 bases agree with TRBD1. The CDR3 spans 15 residues. V dropped 5 bases and J dropped 5; count of bases not matched to a gene: 8. Germline CDR1 and CDR2: MNHEY and SMNVEV (reference sequence). As DNA, the CDR3 is TGTGCCAGCAGTGGACCGACAGGGCGGACCGGGGAGCTGTTTTTT. Protein sequence: CASSGPTGRTGELFF.

Note on this clone: Other DNA sequences from this sample encode an identical CDR3 as well. The chain is built from TRBV30 and TRBJ2-5, with a weak D call TRBD2 (6 bases). The V end was cut by 0 bases, the J end by 3 bases, with 14 bases between. The CDR3 length is 15 residues. Germline V gene lookup returns CDR1 GTSNPN and CDR2 SVGIG (reference sequence). CDR3 amino acids: CAWSVPPGVEETQYF. DNA of the CDR3: TGTGCCTGGAGTGTCCCCCCGGGGGTAGAAGAGACCCAGTACTTC.

The chain recombines TRBV7-6 with TRBJ1-2; 7 bases line up with TRBD1. The CDR3 is 14 amino acids. V trimming: 4 bases; J trimming: 7 bases; junction bases outside the gene matches: 9. Germline CDR1 is SGHVS and CDR2 is FNYEAQ. In nucleotides, the CDR3 is TGTGCCAGCAGCTCAGAGACAGGGAGTGGTGGCTACACCTTC. The encoded protein is CASSSETGSGGYTF.

V usage is TRBV5-1 and J usage is TRBJ2-7; 8 bases are a match to TRBD2. Germline values: CDR1 SGHRS, CDR2 YFSETQ. CDR3 length: 17 residues. The junction had 12 bases not matched to a gene; V was cut back by 0 bases and J by 4 bases. The CDR3 nucleotides read TGCGCCAGCAGCTTGGCCGGCGGACCAACGGGGGGGTACGAGCAGTACTTC. This codes for CASSLAGGPTGGYEQYF.

The chain combines TRBV10-1 with TRBJ2-6; possibly TRBD2 for D (6 bases). Germline-derived CDR1 and CDR2 are WNHNN and SYGVQD (reference sequence). V dropped 7 bases and J dropped 0 bases, with 16 bases sitting between them. There are 17 residues in the CDR3. Here the CDR3 reads CASNRRDPDSGANVLTF. The DNA for the CDR3 is TGCGCCAGCAATCGGCGGGATCCCGACTCTGGGGCCAACGTCCTGACTTTC.

The genes are TRBV28 and TRBJ1-5, with D perhaps TRBD1 (5 bases). Germline CDR1 and CDR2: MDHEN and SYDVKM. The V gene lost 2 bases and the J gene lost 3 bases, with 14 bases spanning the gap. The CDR3 length is 16 residues. In nucleotides, the CDR3 is TGTGCCAGCAGTTTAAATTCAGGGCACAACAATCAGCCCCAGCATTTT. The encoded protein is CASSLNSGHNNQPQHF.

In regard to this clone: A read error may produce the germline difference seen at one junction end. Written as DNA, the CDR3 is TGTGCTAGCAGCTTAGTCACGGGTGGAGATACGCAGTATTTT. Its protein product is CASSLVTGGDTQYF. The rearrangement links TRBV7-7 to TRBJ2-3; D is ambiguous. Germline V gene sequence: CDR1 SSHAT, CDR2 FNYEAQ (reference sequence). The CDR3 totals 14 residues.

V and J are TRBV29-1 and TRBJ2-2, with TRBD1 identical over 11 bases. Germline V lookup: CDR1 SQVTM, CDR2 ANQGSEA. The CDR3 has 16 amino acids. The J segment lost 4 bases and the V segment lost 7 bases, leaving 11 bases of the junction unmatched. The DNA of the CDR3 is TGCAGCGCTACACCTCCGGGACAGGGGGTCACCGGGGAGCTGTTTTTT. Its translation: CSATPPGQGVTGELFF.

This clone was detected only once. This sequence joins TRBV7-9 and TRBJ2-7, with 7 bases identical to TRBD1. This CDR3 has 16 residues. Germline-derived CDR1 and CDR2 are SEHNR and FQNEAQ (reference sequence). J was trimmed by 2 bases and V by 1 base; bases with no gene match: 8. The CDR3 region has the DNA TGTGCCAGCAGCTTAGGTAGAATAGGACAGGCCTACGAGCAGTACTTC. Its translation is CASSLGRIGQAYEQYF.

This clone was detected once. The V call is TRBV11-3, the J call TRBJ1-5, with D perhaps TRBD1 (5 bases). Germline V CDR1 and CDR2: SGHNT, YENEEA. The CDR3 has 17 residues. The germline V and J ends were trimmed by 5 bases and 0 bases, with 17 bases remaining between them. In DNA, the CDR3 is TGTGCCAGCAGCGCCCCGACCTGGACAACTAGCAATCAGCCCCAGCATTTT. Encoded protein: CASSAPTWTTSNQPQHF.

The chain joins TRBV11-3 to TRBJ2-5; 8 positions match TRBD2. J was trimmed by 1 base and V by 3 bases; bases with no gene match: 4. Germline V gene sequence: CDR1 SGHNT, CDR2 YENEEA. This CDR3 comprises 15 residues. CDR3 sequence reads: CASSFTSGTQETQYF. The DNA for the CDR3 is TGTGCCAGCAGCTTCACTAGCGGAACCCAAGAGACCCAGTACTTC.

V and J are TRBV13 and TRBJ2-1, with D possibly matching TRBD1 (5 bases). Germline values: CDR1 PRHDT, CDR2 FYEKMQ (reference sequence). CDR3 size: 13 residues. Trimming took off 4 bases at V and 5 bases at J, with 9 bases between the two ends. In nucleotides, the CDR3 is TGTGCCAGCAGCTACCCGACAGACAATGAGCAGTTCTTC. This sequence encodes CASSYPTDNEQFF.

V and J are TRBV28 and TRBJ2-5, with TRBD2 identical over 12 bases. V shed 7 bases and J 5 bases; nucleotides not matched to a gene: 14. CDR3 length: 17 amino acids. Per the germline V gene, CDR1 is MDHEN and CDR2 is SYDVKM. The CDR3 region has the DNA TGTGCCAGCACCATTGGACTTGGACTAGCGGGAAGGGAGACCCAGTACTTC. Amino acids: CASTIGLGLAGRETQYF.

The V call is TRBV7-2, the J call TRBJ2-3; D gene unclear. V shed 2 bases and J shed 0 bases, with 9 bases lying between them. The CDR3 totals 15 residues. The germline gives CDR1 SGHTA, CDR2 FQGNSA. CDR3 amino acids: CASSLSLLSTDTQYF. CDR3 bases: TGTGCCAGCAGCTTATCCCTCCTTAGCACAGATACGCAGTATTTT.